These 28 T cell receptor beta chains originate from one sample sequenced in a study of identical twins (dated by TCRdb to 2016 to 2018). Libraries were built with 5' RACE. For sequencing, an Illumina HiSeq 2000 was employed. TCRdb ran its own pipeline on the public reads, namely fastp trimming at Q25 and MiXCR clone calling, and kept in-frame beta chains. Rows with a matching CDR3 protein are joined into one entry that keeps the most common DNA and genes. In this sample the table shows about 340,000 distinct CDR3 sequences, approximately 13% of which occur a single time. Together, the top ten hold approximately 7.9% of the sample. These data were also reused for a study on yellow fever vaccine responses in identical twins.

The sequenced sample consisted of CD8+ T cells sorted from blood. The receptors were gathered from a woman aged 18-29 years in good health.

The chain is built from TRBV10-2 and TRBJ1-5; tentative D call: TRBD1 (5 bases). The CDR3 runs 15 residues. V lost 2 bases, J lost 3 bases, and 11 bases lay in between. Germline V lookup: CDR1 WSHSY, CDR2 SAAADI. The DNA of the CDR3 is TGCGCCAGCAGTGAGATTGCAGGGATCAATCAGCCCCAGCATTTT. Protein sequence: CASSEIAGINQPQHF.

This clonotype was observed a handful of times. V and J are TRBV5-5 and TRBJ1-2, with a weak D call TRBD1 (5 bases). Between the trimmed V and J ends, which lost 2 bases and 8 bases, there was a span of 13 bases. CDR3 size: 13 residues. The germline V gene has CDR1 SGHKS and CDR2 YYEKEE (reference sequence). The CDR3 reads CASSFPGTLGYTF. CDR3 nucleotides: TGTGCCAGCAGCTTCCCGGGGACCCTAGGCTACACCTTC.

This clonotype was seen repeatedly, ten times or more. This chain connects TRBV5-1 to TRBJ2-7; TRBD2 matches 8 bases. This CDR3 is 14 amino acids long. The J segment lost 3 bases and the V segment lost 1 base, leaving 3 bases of the junction unmatched. The germline V gene has CDR1 SGHRS and CDR2 YFSETQ. CDR3 in DNA: TGCGCCAGCAGCTTGACTAGCGGAGTCTACGAGCAGTACTTC. The encoded protein is CASSLTSGVYEQYF.

In this sample, this clonotype turned up a few times. The chain has TRBV29-1 and TRBJ2-7; no reliable D call. The CDR3 is 13 amino acids. V was clipped by 5 bases and J by 2 bases, with 13 bases between them. Germline CDR1 SQVTM, CDR2 ANQGSEA. CDR3 DNA: TGCAGCGTTTTCAGTGAAAAGACCTACGAGCAGTACTTC. Protein: CSVFSEKTYEQYF.

The genes are TRBV24-1 and TRBJ1-5, with TRBD1 matching over 7 bases. The V segment lost 3 bases and the J segment 4 bases; nucleotides outside the gene matches: 8. This CDR3 spans 16 amino acids. Germline V lookup: CDR1 KGHDR, CDR2 SFDVKD. The CDR3 here is CATSDGGAGGNQPQHF. The CDR3 nucleotides are TGTGCCACCAGTGATGGAGGGGCAGGGGGGAATCAGCCCCAGCATTTT.

This clonotype was found a few times. The chain has TRBV13 and TRBJ2-7, with 9 bases identical to TRBD2. The germline V gene encodes CDR1 PRHDT and CDR2 FYEKMQ (reference sequence). The CDR3 covers 16 residues. V lost 5 bases, J lost 7 bases, and 15 bases stayed unmatched. CDR3 region: CASSNVRGGYGGEQYV. CDR3 DNA: TGTGCCAGCAGCAACGTGCGGGGGGGGTACGGTGGAGAGCAGTACGTC.

This clonotype was seen at least ten times. The rearrangement joins TRBV7-9 to TRBJ1-1, with TRBD1 matching over 10 bases. The CDR3 loop spans 12 amino acids. The germline CDR1 and CDR2 sequences are SEHNR and FQNEAQ (reference sequence). The J segment lost 8 bases and the V segment lost 5 bases, leaving 2 bases of the junction unmatched. The CDR3 region has the DNA TGTGCCAGCAGCCTGGGACAGGGGGAAGCTTTCTTT. The encoded protein is CASSLGQGEAFF.

This clonotype was found many times. The chain couples TRBV2 to TRBJ2-7; no firm D call. The V gene lost 7 bases and the J gene lost 5 bases, with 12 bases spanning the gap. This CDR3 contains 12 residues. Germline CDR1 is SNHLY and CDR2 is FYNNEI. CDR3 protein: CASTPESHEQYV. The CDR3 bases are TGTGCCAGCACCCCGGAGTCCCACGAGCAGTACGTC.

The chain couples TRBV15 to TRBJ2-1; tentative D call: TRBD2 (5 bases). Germline values: CDR1 LNHNV, CDR2 YYDKDF (reference sequence). Trimming stripped 3 bases from V and 6 bases from J, with 12 bases between. CDR3 size: 14 residues. The CDR3 DNA reads TGTGCCACCAGCAGGGCGGGTGCCGGCAATGAGCAGTTCTTC. Protein: CATSRAGAGNEQFF. Full variable domain (outside the CDR3, taken from reference TRBV15 and TRBJ2-1): DAMVIQNPRYQVTQFGKPVTLSCSQTLNHNVMYWYQQKSSQAPKLLFHYYDKDFNNEADTPDNFQSRRPNTSFCFLDIRSPGLGDTAMYLCATSRAGAGNEQFFGPGTRLTVL.

This chain links TRBV7-9 with TRBJ1-1, with a tentative D call TRBD1 (6 bases). The germline gives CDR1 SEHNR, CDR2 FQNEAQ (reference sequence). The CDR3 has 15 residues. The V end was cut by 1 base, the J end by 7 bases, with 16 bases between. The CDR3 DNA sequence: TGTGCCAGCAGCTTAGTTCTAGGGGACAACGTTGAAGCTTTCTTT. It specifies CASSLVLGDNVEAFF.

This clonotype was seen a few times. The chain links TRBV20-1 to TRBJ2-7; TRBD1 matches 8 bases. With 6 bases clipped from V and 1 base from J, the junction kept 14 bases outside the gene matches. CDR3 size: 16 residues. Germline V gene data show CDR1 as DFQATT and CDR2 as SNEGSKA (reference sequence). CDR3 DNA sequence: TGCAGTGCCATGAAAATCGGACAGGGAGAATCCTACGAGCAGTACTTC. Its translation: CSAMKIGQGESYEQYF.

V usage is TRBV24-1 and J usage is TRBJ2-5; 9 bases map to TRBD1. The ends lost 2 bases at V and 5 bases at J; junction bases unmatched: 8. The CDR3 sequence is 16 residues long. The germline gives CDR1 KGHDR, CDR2 SFDVKD. Here the CDR3 DNA reads TGTGCCACCAGTGATTCCACAGGGGGCAGTTTGGAGACCCAGTACTTC. Its protein is CATSDSTGGSLETQYF.

This clonotype was counted at least ten times. The gene calls are TRBV24-1 and TRBJ2-1, with no clear D. Germline loops: CDR1 KGHDR, CDR2 SFDVKD. V dropped 4 bases and J dropped 3 bases, with 3 bases sitting between them. There are 12 residues in the CDR3. The CDR3 is CATSDSYNEQFF. The CDR3 DNA sequence: TGTGCCACCAGTGACAGCTACAATGAGCAGTTCTTC.

The chain combines TRBV28 with TRBJ2-1, with D possibly TRBD2 on 6 matching bases. V was clipped by 10 bases and J by 6 bases, with 19 bases between them. There are 14 residues in the CDR3. CDR1 and CDR2 from the germline V gene are MDHEN and SYDVKM. CDR3 coding DNA: TGTGCCACCCTAGCGTCCTCCGGACGCAATGAGCAGTTCTTC. Translation gives CATLASSGRNEQFF.

This clonotype was seen only a few times. The chain is built from TRBV4-1 and TRBJ2-3, with 9 nucleotides matching TRBD2. This CDR3 has 16 amino acids. CDR1 MGHRA and CDR2 YSYEKL come from the germline V gene. Germline trimming cut 1 base from V and 2 bases from J; bases unmatched to any gene: 4. CDR3 in amino acids: CASSQGTSESTDTQYF. The CDR3 DNA reads TGCGCCAGCAGCCAAGGGACTAGCGAATCCACAGATACGCAGTATTTT.

This clonotype appeared a few times. The chain links TRBV27 to TRBJ2-3; tentatively, D is TRBD2 (5 bases). The CDR3 consists of 17 residues. Germline V gene data show CDR1 as MNHEY and CDR2 as SMNVEV (reference sequence). The V end lost 0 bases, the J end lost 3 bases, and 16 bases lay between the germline ends. In DNA form, the CDR3 reads TGTGCCAGCAGTTTATCCCGGACCCTTCGGGGTACAGATACGCAGTATTTT. It encodes CASSLSRTLRGTDTQYF.

The V gene is TRBV10-2, the J gene TRBJ2-7; D gene unclear. Germline values: CDR1 WSHSY, CDR2 SAAADI. This CDR3 has 11 amino acids. V was trimmed by 0 bases and J by 6 bases, leaving 3 bases between them. In DNA, the CDR3 is TGCGCCAGCAGTGAGTCTTCCGAGCAGTACGTC. Translation: CASSESSEQYV.

This clonotype appeared a few times. The chain recombines TRBV20-1 with TRBJ2-7; the match to TRBD2 covers 13 bases. Unmatched junction bases numbered 8, after V lost 5 bases and J lost 4 bases. The CDR3 is 15 residues long. Per germline, CDR1 DFQATT and CDR2 SNEGSKA (reference sequence). CDR3 region: CSAFKRTSGSYEQYF. Written as DNA, the CDR3 is TGCAGTGCTTTCAAGCGGACTAGCGGGAGTTACGAGCAGTACTTC.

This clonotype was recorded many times. The chain uses TRBV7-9 and TRBJ2-2, with D unresolved. V shed 4 bases and J shed 6 bases, with 9 bases lying between them. The CDR3 loop spans 13 amino acids. Germline loops: CDR1 SEHNR, CDR2 FQNEAQ (reference sequence). In nucleotides, the CDR3 is TGTGCCAGCAGCTCATTGTCTCCCGGGGAGCTGTTTTTT. It is translated as CASSSLSPGELFF.

The sample holds a few counts of this clonotype. V and J are TRBV7-2 and TRBJ2-3, with D possibly TRBD2 on 6 matching bases. The CDR3 runs 15 residues. Germline lookup yields CDR1 SGHTA and CDR2 FQGNSA. Trimming removed 4 bases from V and 1 base from J, with 12 bases in between. DNA of the CDR3: TGTGCCAGCAGCTATAGCGGACGAGGCACAGATACGCAGTATTTT. This encodes CASSYSGRGTDTQYF.

In this sample, this clonotype turned up many times. V usage is TRBV12-3 or TRBV12-4 and J usage is TRBJ2-1; D remains ambiguous. The CDR3 spans 13 residues. V was trimmed by 0 bases and J by 7 bases, leaving 7 bases between them. The CDR3 nucleotides read TGTGCCAGCAGTTTAGCGTGGGGAAATGAGCAGTTCTTC. Protein sequence: CASSLAWGNEQFF.

The CDR3 is CASSPGTSGRSSYEQYF. CDR3 sequence (DNA): TGCGCCAGCAGCCCGGGGACTAGCGGGAGGAGCTCCTACGAGCAGTACTTC. The chain has TRBV5-1 and TRBJ2-7; 15 bases are shared with TRBD2. V shed 4 bases, J shed 0 bases, and the junction held 5 bases outside the gene matches. The germline V gene encodes CDR1 SGHRS and CDR2 YFSETQ. The CDR3 has 17 amino acids.

This clonotype came up once. This chain joins TRBV6-5 and TRBJ2-7, with a weak D call TRBD1 (6 bases). The CDR3 has 14 residues. V gave up 0 bases and J gave up 5 bases, with 11 bases separating them. CDR1 MNHEY and CDR2 SVGAGI come from the germline V gene. CDR3 amino acids: CASSYSMTGHEQYF. Here the CDR3 DNA reads TGTGCCAGCAGTTACTCGATGACAGGTCACGAGCAGTACTTC.

This clonotype was seen more than once but under ten times. The rearrangement joins TRBV7-9 to TRBJ2-7, with 13 bases matching TRBD2. V lost 5 bases to trimming and J lost 5 bases; unmatched junction nucleotides: 6. Germline V gene sequence: CDR1 SEHNR, CDR2 FQNEAQ (reference sequence). The CDR3 loop spans 15 amino acids. The CDR3 DNA is TGTGCCAGCAGCCCGACTAGCGGGAGGTTGGACGAGCAGTACTTC. Its protein is CASSPTSGRLDEQYF. The full variable domain, with the rest looked up from reference TRBV7-9 and TRBJ2-7, is DTGVSQNPRHKITKRGQNVTFRCDPISEHNRLYWYRQTLGQGPEFLTYFQNEAQLEKSRLLSDRFSAERPKGSFSTLEIQRTEQGDSAMYLCASSPTSGRLDEQYFGPGTRLTVT.

The chain combines TRBV10-3 with TRBJ2-5, with D perhaps TRBD2 (6 bases). Germline V gene sequence: CDR1 ENHRY, CDR2 SYGVKD. This CDR3 has 12 residues. The ends were cut back, 8 bases at V and 1 base at J, with 8 bases in the middle. CDR3 sequence: CAIRDSQETQYF. In DNA form, the CDR3 reads TGTGCCATCCGGGACTCCCAAGAGACCCAGTACTTC.

The sample holds a few counts of this clonotype. This chain joins TRBV29-1 and TRBJ2-2; TRBD2 matches 10 bases. Germline V gene data show CDR1 as SQVTM and CDR2 as ANQGSEA. The CDR3 covers 13 residues. Germline trimming cut 8 bases from V and 3 bases from J; bases unmatched to any gene: 3. The CDR3 DNA is TGCAGCTCTGGGACTAGCGACACCGGGGAGCTGTTTTTT. Protein: CSSGTSDTGELFF.

This clonotype was counted between two and nine times. The chain carries TRBV12-3 or TRBV12-4 and TRBJ2-7; 9 bases align to TRBD2. Trimming took 9 bases from V and 6 from J; bases not matched to a gene: 12. CDR3 size: 14 residues. In DNA form, the CDR3 reads TGTGCCAGTGGGGCGGCGGGAGGGCCGTCCGAGCAGTACTTC. Translation gives CASGAAGGPSEQYF.

This chain uses TRBV12-3 or TRBV12-4 with TRBJ1-5; perhaps TRBD1 as D (5 bases). V gave up 5 bases and J gave up 7 bases, with 18 bases separating them. The CDR3 contains 15 residues. This CDR3 reads CASSPDGTWGQPQHF. CDR3 nucleotide sequence: TGTGCCAGCAGTCCGGACGGGACCTGGGGCCAGCCCCAGCATTTT.